This T cell receptor (beta chain) was captured by sequencing in a study of control samples from healthy donors and cancer patients (dated by TCRdb to 2019 to 2021). For CDR1 and CDR2, the germline V gene lists ENHRY and SYGVKD. The CDR3, cysteine through phenylalanine, is 12 amino acids long. Here the CDR3 DNA is all that survives: 36 bases in frame from base 1. Libraries were prepared through the immunoSEQ multiplex PCR assay. TCRdb mirrors the immuneACCESS table, restricted to in-frame sequences. Some clones are absent from its copies; in checked studies, under half trace to an unresolved V gene, and the reason for the others is unknown. Counted in this sample were some 110,000 clones; approximately 93% of them appeared once. The top ten clones comprise about 2.8% of the sample. Points on this clone: Its recognized antigen is unknown. One end of the junction fails to match germline, which may point to a read error.

This clonotype originated in a man aged 30 to 39 in good health. This receptor chain uses TRBV10-3 and TRBJ1-1, with an unclear D gene assignment. The sequenced sample was blood. The CDR3 region reads CTIGRENTEAFF. The DNA is TGTACCATCGGGAGGGAGAACACTGAAGCTTTCTTT.